This T cell receptor (beta chain) was recovered during a study of long-term antiretroviral therapy in people with HIV. Study results and caveats: Blood sampling spanned 2004 to 2017, possibly under older ART regimens. Documentation of ART adherence, viral resistance or therapy changes was absent. Repertoires in HIV (unlike those of controls) had narrower CDR3 length ranges.

On this clone itself: Its specificity is unknown.

Survey level was the resolution at which the v3.0 immunoSEQ assay ran. Clones were read by immunoSEQ multiplex PCR, and TCRdb kept only the in-frame ones, dropping some. Of more than 45,000 clones listed, around 84% are singletons. The source material was unsorted PBMCs, sampled 0.8 years after starting antiretroviral therapy. The receptor was derived from a woman younger than 30 with HIV.

CDR3 sequence: CASSAGTTTRADTQYF. The CDR3 DNA sequence: TGTGCCAGCAGCGCCGGGACTACTACCCGCGCAGATACGCAGTATTTT. The V call is TRBV7-3, the J call TRBJ2-3; TRBD2 matches at 7 bases. Unmatched junction bases numbered 12, after V lost 5 bases and J lost 4 bases. The V gene's germline CDR1 is SGHTA and CDR2 FQGTGA. The CDR3 totals 16 residues.